These T cell receptor beta chains were read from a single sample in a study of blood T cell repertoires in COVID-19. Profiling relied on immunoSEQ multiplex PCR, and the TCRdb table lists in-frame clones only, not all of them. The data show over 200,000 clones, approximately 90% seen once. Sequencing input: PBMCs or T cells enriched from blood (not recorded which). The receptors originated from a man aged 25 to 40 who had recovered from COVID-19. CDR3s include the opening cysteine and the closing phenylalanine or tryptophan. The D gene is left open where the match is weak. Some rows mark clone size as missing; the rest say once, few, many or name a class of expanded clone.

d_gene	v_gene	len	j_gene	abundance	CDR3nt	CDR3aa
TRBD1	TRBV5-4	14	TRBJ1-2	-	TGTGCCAGCAGCTTGGACACAGGGGCATTTGGCTACACCTTC	CASSLDTGAFGYTF
-	TRBV21-1	13	TRBJ1-4	-	TGTGCCAGCAGACCCCCCGAGGATGAAAAACTGTTTTTT	CASRPPEDEKLFF
TRBD1	TRBV5-1	17	TRBJ2-3	-	TGCGCCAGCAGCTTTTTAGCCCCGGGACAGGGCGCAGATACGCAGTATTTT	CASSFLAPGQGADTQYF
TRBD1	TRBV27	14	TRBJ1-4	-	TGTGCCAGCAGTTCAAGGGGGCGCAGTGAAAAACTGTTTTTT	CASSSRGRSEKLFF
-	TRBV2	14	TRBJ2-7	-	TGTGCCAGCAACCGAGAGTACAGCTCCTACGAGCAGTACTTC	CASNREYSSYEQYF
-	TRBV7-9	14	TRBJ1-5	-	TGTGCCAGCGCAGGAACGTATAGCAATCAGCCCCAGCATTTT	CASAGTYSNQPQHF
TRBD2	TRBV7-2	15	TRBJ2-5	-	TGTGCCAGCAGCCTACTAGCGGGGACGAAAGAGACCCAGTACTTC	CASSLLAGTKETQYF
-	TRBV19	14	TRBJ1-5	-	TGTGCCAGTAGTCCGGACACGCTGAGTGGGCCCCAGCATTTT	CASSPDTLSGPQHF
TRBD1	TRBV18	16	TRBJ1-2	-	TGTGCCAGCTCACCGCCAGGGGGCTATGATCCATCCGGCTACACCTTC	CASSPPGGYDPSGYTF
TRBD1	TRBV4-1	17	TRBJ2-3	-	TGCGCCAGCAGCCCCAACCCACCGCAGGGGGCCGCAGATACGCAGTATTTT	CASSPNPPQGAADTQYF
TRBD2	TRBV27	18	TRBJ2-3	-	TGTGCCAGCAGTTTATACCCTGGGGAAGCGGGAGAAGCGGATACGCAGTATTTT	CASSLYPGEAGEADTQYF
TRBD1	TRBV30	14	TRBJ1-1	-	TGTGCCTGGCAAAACAGGGGAAGGAACACTGAAGCTTTCTTT	CAWQNRGRNTEAFF
-	TRBV18	14	TRBJ2-1	-	TGTGCCAGCTCACCGACGGAGTCCTACAATGAGCAGTTCTTC	CASSPTESYNEQFF
-	TRBV19	15	TRBJ1-3	once	TGTGCCAGTAGTACAGGCTCCATGCCTGGAAACACCATATATTTT	CASSTGSMPGNTIYF
-	TRBV6-1	14	TRBJ1-2	-	TGTGCCAGCAGTGAAGGGCCGGGGTCGGATGGCTACACCTTC	CASSEGPGSDGYTF
TRBD2	TRBV5-1	17	TRBJ2-5	-	TGCGCCAGCAGCGTGGCCCCACTAGCGGGGGGGCTAGAGACCCAGTACTTC	CASSVAPLAGGLETQYF
TRBD2	TRBV10-1	14	TRBJ2-1	-	TGCGCCAGCGGTACCAGCGGGAGTTACAATGAGCAGTTCTTC	CASGTSGSYNEQFF
-	TRBV29-1	13	TRBJ2-6	once	TGCAGCGTTTTTATAGCTGGGGCCAACGTCCTGACTTTC	CSVFIAGANVLTF
-	TRBV10-3	12	TRBJ1-2	-	TGTGCCATCAGTGAGCTGAACTATGGCTACACCTTC	CAISELNYGYTF
-	TRBV11-3	14	TRBJ2-7	-	TGTGCCAGCAGCTTATCCAGCGAGTCCTACGAGCAGTACTTC	CASSLSSESYEQYF
-	TRBV9	15	TRBJ1-6	few	TGTGCCAGCAGCGGAGTGGGGCCAATCAATTCACCCCTCCACTTT	CASSGVGPINSPLHF
-	TRBV7-9	12	TRBJ1-5	-	TGTGCCAGCAGCTCAGGGTATCAGCCCCAGCATTTT	CASSSGYQPQHF
TRBD1	TRBV5-1	18	TRBJ1-6	-	TGCGCCAGCAGCTTGACATGGACAGGGGGCTCCTATAATTCACCCCTCCACTTT	CASSLTWTGGSYNSPLHF
-	TRBV27	12	TRBJ1-2	-	TGTGCCAGTAGGGGAGGGATCAATGGCTACACCTTC	CASRGGINGYTF
TRBD1	TRBV19	15	TRBJ1-2	once	TGTGCCAGTAGTGCCCGACAGGGGCAGAACTATGGCTACACCTTC	CASSARQGQNYGYTF
-	TRBV9	15	TRBJ1-6	-	TGTGCCAGCAGCGTTGGGAGCTCCTATAATTCACCCCTCCACTTT	CASSVGSSYNSPLHF
-	TRBV7-2	14	TRBJ1-1	-	TGTGCCAGCAGCTTTCAACAGACGAACACTGAAGCTTTCTTT	CASSFQQTNTEAFF
-	TRBV7-2	13	TRBJ1-2	-	TGTGCCAGCAGCTTAGGAGGGCTCTATGGCTACACCTTC	CASSLGGLYGYTF